This T cell receptor (beta chain) is drawn from a study of read filtering for tumor transcriptome and immune sequencing. Study observations and caveats: Even smaller IR-seq throughput identified most shared clonotypes.

Germline V gene lookup returns CDR1 SGHTA and CDR2 FQGNSA. V gave up 1 base and J gave up 0 bases; unmatched junction bases: 1. The CDR3 contains 16 residues. The library was built from roughly 400 ng RNA with molecular barcoded adaptors for alpha/delta and beta/gamma chains. From the reads, TCRdb called clonotypes with MiXCR, one entry per CDR3 protein. The data show about 50,000 distinct CDR3 sequences, around 19% seen once. At least ten counts were recorded for this clonotype. What it binds is unknown. Sequenced sample: a population of CD138-negative cells sorted from bone marrow. This TCR was sampled from a donor at least 40 years old with multiple myeloma. The V gene is TRBV7-2, the J gene TRBJ2-1; the match to TRBD2 covers 9 bases. The CDR3 DNA sequence: TGTGCCAGCAGCTTAGGAGCGGGAGGCTCCTACAATGAGCAGTTCTTC. Translated: CASSLGAGGSYNEQFF.